A single T cell receptor (beta chain) is shown here with its context. In germline, CDR1 is SGHTA, CDR2 FQGTGA. V gave up 5 bases and J gave up 4 bases, with 11 bases separating them. This CDR3 contains 13 residues. In the study's own analysis: Researchers report that nucleated cell counts were estimated from reference gene primer amplification. Profiling relied on immunoSEQ multiplex PCR, and the TCRdb table lists in-frame clones only, not all of them. D and trimming were read from the DNA, whereas the V and J calls and clone size are those reported in that table. The sample holds a few hundred thousand clones, 70% to 90% seen once. This record belongs to a study of blood T cell repertoires in COVID-19. Study background: The United States, Italy and Spain supplied acute and convalescent COVID-19 samples.

The sequenced material came from peripheral blood. This receptor was identified in an older woman with acute or convalescent COVID-19. The J gene is TRBJ1-2, the V gene TRBV7-3; weak D call: TRBD1 (6 bases). As DNA, the CDR3 is TGTGCCAGCAGCCAGAGGGGGGGCTATGGCTACACCTTC. Its protein product is CASSQRGGYGYTF.